What follows describes a single T cell receptor beta chain. CD45RO-negative, CCR7-positively selected cells formed the naive CD8 fraction, excluding terminally differentiated effector memory CD45RA+ cells. This entry comes from a study of shared clonotypes between healthy human individuals. The CDR3 is made up of 18 amino acids. Germline values: CDR1 SGHVS, CDR2 FNYEAQ. V was pared by 1 base and J by 0 bases, with 7 bases of the junction left unmatched. Some clones are missing from TCRdb's copy, which holds only in-frame ones; the method was immunoSEQ multiplex PCR. The sample has about 650,000 clones, roughly 95% seen once.

The V call is TRBV7-6, the J call TRBJ2-3; 10 bases line up with TRBD2. This TCR came from a woman younger than 45 in good health. Sequenced: naive CD8+ T cells sorted from blood. This CDR3 is CASSLVGWGLASTDTQYF. CDR3 DNA sequence: TGTGCCAGCAGCTTAGTGGGTTGGGGACTAGCGAGCACAGATACGCAGTATTTT.